Detailed here is one T cell receptor beta chain. The sample originates from a study of identical twins. TCRdb re-analysed the 5' RACE reads in MiXCR, keeping a single row per CDR3 protein. Among 600,000 to 850,000 distinct CDR3 sequences, roughly 20% were seen once, and the ten largest hold about an eighth. CDR1 and CDR2 from the germline V gene are LNHDA and SQIVND (reference sequence). With 8 bases removed from V and 3 bases from J, the gap between germline ends came to 8 bases. The CDR3 extends over 12 amino acids. Donors uniformly comprised healthy Caucasians. The same sample was also used in a study of T cells expressing NK-cell markers. That work contributes: For six donors, the dominant NKG2C+ clonotypes made up about 1.0-7.5% of their CD8+ T cells. These same clonotypes (in a few donors) also led the CD3+CD56-NKG2C+ fraction.

V gene TRBV19 combines with J gene TRBJ1-5; D is uncertain. This sequence originates from a woman aged 18-29 years in good health. The material sequenced was PBMCs. For the CDR3, the DNA is TGTGCCAGTCACGGGGACAATCAGCCCCAGCATTTT. Its translation is CASHGDNQPQHF.